The subject of this entry is one T cell receptor (beta chain). Its antigen is unknown. No base qualities exist here, and no much larger clone lies one base off it. One collaborating source in Seattle enrolled patients during active infection and followed them longitudinally through the course of disease. Collaborating institutions collected whole blood in K2EDTA tubes following their own protocols. For TCRbeta analysis, collaborators shipped samples in one of three forms: frozen whole blood, isolated PBMCs, or DNA extracted from either of those sample types. The sample belongs to a study of blood T cell repertoires in COVID-19 (dated by TCRdb to 2020 to 2022). As for the study more broadly: Collaborator samples came from the United States, Italy and Spain and covered acute and convalescent phases of COVID-19. The dataset comprised deeply sampled blood TCRbeta repertoires from subjects exposed to, actively infected with, or recovered from COVID-19. Nearly every sample came with metadata listing a de-identified subject ID, COVID-19 status, age in years and sex. The repertoires were released in a freely available public database intended as a resource for research on the immune response to SARS-CoV-2. The samples were drawn from two sources: the first 160 participants of the ongoing ImmuneRACE study, and approximately 1,300 subjects contributed by 6 global collaborators. The material from the prospective study consisted of cDNA or gDNA derived from T cells, B-cell-depleted T cells, or PBMCs. HLA class I and class II types, where available, came from metadata supplied by the sample provider rather than from assay-based typing.

TCRbeta CDR3 regions were amplified from genomic DNA using the immunoSEQ Assay, a bias-controlled multiplex PCR. Per the source publication's procedure: Within the assay, amplification of reference gene primers was used to estimate how many nucleated cells each sample contained. To quantify the absolute abundance of each unique TCRbeta CDR3 rearrangement, sequence reads were collapsed and filtered. For each sample, productive Simpson clonality was calculated as the square root of Simpson's diversity index over productive rearrangements. TCRdb obtained this table from immuneACCESS and retained in-frame rearrangements with V and J assigned. These tables miss some clones; where compared with another copy, unresolved V genes account for less than half of the shortfall, and the remainder is unexplained. That table gives V, J and clone size, and the DNA gave D and trimming. Present in this sample are about 150,000 clones, about 87% of which were seen just once. Jointly, the top ten make up approximately 2.5% of the sample.

CDR1 and CDR2, looked up from the germline V gene, are MNHNS and SASEGT. The junction carries 12 bases between V and J, which are trimmed by 1 base and 5 bases respectively. The CDR3 sequence holds 15 residues, the cysteine and phenylalanine included. The kept DNA is CDR3 alone, 45 bases in frame from the first base. The study at large found these results: The amount of clinical and demographic metadata varied by source and participant and was provided uncurated.

This receptor was taken from a human donor with COVID-19, enrolled during active disease. The donor label of this sample is uncertain. The chain uses TRBV6-1 and TRBJ1-5; the D gene cannot be named for sure. The material sequenced was peripheral blood. The CDR3 protein sequence reads: CASSEGRGSYQPQHF. The nucleotides read TGTGCCAGCAGTGAAGGCAGAGGGAGTTATCAGCCCCAGCATTTT.